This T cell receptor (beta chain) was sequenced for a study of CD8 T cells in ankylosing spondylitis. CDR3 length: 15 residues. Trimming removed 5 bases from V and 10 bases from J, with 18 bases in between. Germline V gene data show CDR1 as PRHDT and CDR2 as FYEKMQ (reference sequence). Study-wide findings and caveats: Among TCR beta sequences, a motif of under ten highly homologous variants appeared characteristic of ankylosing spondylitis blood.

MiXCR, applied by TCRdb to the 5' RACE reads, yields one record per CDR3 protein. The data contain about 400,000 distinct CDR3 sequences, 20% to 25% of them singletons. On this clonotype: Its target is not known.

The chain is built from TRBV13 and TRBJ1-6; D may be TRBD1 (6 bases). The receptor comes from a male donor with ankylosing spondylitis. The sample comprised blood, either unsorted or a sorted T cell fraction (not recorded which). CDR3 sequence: CASSRTGKFGSPLHF. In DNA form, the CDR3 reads TGTGCCAGCAGCCGAACAGGGAAATTCGGATCACCCCTCCACTTT.